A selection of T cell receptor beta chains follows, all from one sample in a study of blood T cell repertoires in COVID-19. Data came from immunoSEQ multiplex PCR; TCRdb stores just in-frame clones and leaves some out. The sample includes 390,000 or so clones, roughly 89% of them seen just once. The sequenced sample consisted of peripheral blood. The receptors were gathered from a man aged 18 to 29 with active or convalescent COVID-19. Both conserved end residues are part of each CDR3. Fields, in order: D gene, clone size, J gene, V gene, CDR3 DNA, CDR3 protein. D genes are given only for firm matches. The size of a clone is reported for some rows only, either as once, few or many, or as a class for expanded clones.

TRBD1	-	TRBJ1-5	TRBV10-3	TGTGCCATCAGTGCGGGCCAGGGGGATCAGCCCCAGCATTTT	CAISAGQGDQPQHF
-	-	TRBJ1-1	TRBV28	TGTGCCAGCAGTTTTTACAGAATGAACACTGAAGCTTTCTTT	CASSFYRMNTEAFF
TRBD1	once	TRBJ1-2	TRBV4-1	TGCGCCAGCAGCCCGACAGGGGATGGCTACACCTTC	CASSPTGDGYTF
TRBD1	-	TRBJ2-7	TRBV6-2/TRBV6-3	TGTGCCAGCAGTTACACGGGACAGACCCCCGAGCAGTACTTC	CASSYTGQTPEQYF
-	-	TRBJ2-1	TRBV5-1	TGCGCCAGCAGCATTACAGGGTCTTCCTACAATGAGCAGTTCTTC	CASSITGSSYNEQFF
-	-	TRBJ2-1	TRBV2	TGTGCCAGCACCTCCGACGGGAGCTCCTACAATGAGCAGTTCTTC	CASTSDGSSYNEQFF
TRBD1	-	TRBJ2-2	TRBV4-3	TGCGCCAGCAGCCAGCTGAGACAGGGGGCAAACACCGGGGAGCTGTTTTTT	CASSQLRQGANTGELFF
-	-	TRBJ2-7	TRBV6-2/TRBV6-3	TGTGCCAGCAGTAGGACAGCCTACGAGCAGTACTTC	CASSRTAYEQYF
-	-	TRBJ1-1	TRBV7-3	TGTGCCAGCAGCCCGGGCGGGAGCACTGAAGCTTTCTTT	CASSPGGSTEAFF
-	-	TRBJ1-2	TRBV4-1	TGCGCCAGCAGCCAAGATACGTCCGGCGGAGGGGTAATCTATGGCTACACCTTC	CASSQDTSGGGVIYGYTF
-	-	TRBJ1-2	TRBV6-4	TGTGCCAGCAGCGATTGGGGGCTCGGCTATGGCTACACCTTC	CASSDWGLGYGYTF
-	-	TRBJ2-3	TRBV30	TGTGCCTGGAGCTCGGGCACAGATACGCAGTATTTT	CAWSSGTDTQYF
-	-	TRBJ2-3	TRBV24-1	TGTGCCACCAGTCATTCAGGGGCCCGCACAGATACGCAGTATTTT	CATSHSGARTDTQYF
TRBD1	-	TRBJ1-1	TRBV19	TGTGCCAGTGGACAGGGAGCCTTGAACACTGAAGCTTTCTTT	CASGQGALNTEAFF
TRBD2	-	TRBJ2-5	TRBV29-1	TGCAGCGTTGAACCCCTAGCGGGAGCAGAGACCCAGTACTTC	CSVEPLAGAETQYF
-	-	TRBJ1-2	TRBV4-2	TGTGCCAGCAGCCAAGCACAGGGTACCGGTGGCTACACCTTC	CASSQAQGTGGYTF
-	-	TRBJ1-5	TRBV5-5	TGTGCCAGCAGCTTCGTTCCCGGGCAGCCCCAGCATTTT	CASSFVPGQPQHF
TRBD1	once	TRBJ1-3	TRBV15	TGTGCCACCAGCAGAGAGAGAGGAAACAGGGGTAGGACTGGAAACACCATATATTTT	CATSRERGNRGRTGNTIYF
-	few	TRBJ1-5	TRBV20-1	TGCAGTGCTAGTCGGTCCGACGGGGGGCCCCAGCATTTT	CSASRSDGGPQHF
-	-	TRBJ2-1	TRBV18	TGTGCCAGCTCTCGGACGGAGGTAGGAGGGTACAATGAGCAGTTCTTC	CASSRTEVGGYNEQFF
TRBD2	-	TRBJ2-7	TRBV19	TGTGCCAGTAGTGTGGGGAGGGGCTACGAGCAGTACTTC	CASSVGRGYEQYF
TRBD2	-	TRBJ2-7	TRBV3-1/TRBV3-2	TGTGCCAGCAGCCAAGGACTAGCGGGCAGCTACGAGCAGTACTTC	CASSQGLAGSYEQYF
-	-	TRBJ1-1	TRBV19	TGTGCCAGTAGTACCAGGACAGAGAAAGCTTTCTTT	CASSTRTEKAFF
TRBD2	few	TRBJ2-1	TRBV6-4	TGTGCCAGCAGTATCTCAGCGGGATTTGAGCAGTTCTTC	CASSISAGFEQFF
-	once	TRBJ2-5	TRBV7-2	TGTGCCAGCAGCTTAGCTAGTATGCAGACCCAGTACTTC	CASSLASMQTQYF
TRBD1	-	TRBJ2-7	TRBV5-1	TGCGCCAGCAGCTCCCGGACAGGGCTCGAGCAGTACTTC	CASSSRTGLEQYF
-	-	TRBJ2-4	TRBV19	TGTGCCAGTAGCTCCCAAGGACAATTACTAGCCAAAAACATTCAGTACTTC	CASSSQGQLLAKNIQYF
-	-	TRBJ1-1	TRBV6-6	TGTGCCAGCAGTTACGCCGGCAGGGCGGACACTGAAGCTTTCTTT	CASSYAGRADTEAFF
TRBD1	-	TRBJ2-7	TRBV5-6	TGTGCCAGCAGCTCAATGACAGGGCCCTACGAGCAGTACTTC	CASSSMTGPYEQYF
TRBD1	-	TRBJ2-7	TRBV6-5	TGTGCCAGCAGTTACTCGGGACAGTCCTACGAGCAGTACTTC	CASSYSGQSYEQYF
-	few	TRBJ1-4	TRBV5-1	TGCGCCAGCACAGGGCCAACTAATGAAAAACTGTTTTTT	CASTGPTNEKLFF
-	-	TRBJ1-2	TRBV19	TGTGCCAGTAGTATGTTAGCAGGGAATGGCTACACCTTC	CASSMLAGNGYTF
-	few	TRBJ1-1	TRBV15	TGTGCCACCAGTAGGACAGTGAACACTGAAGCTTTCTTT	CATSRTVNTEAFF
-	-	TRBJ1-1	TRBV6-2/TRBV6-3	TGTGCCAGCAGTTATGTTTTGGCAGAGGGAGCTTTCTTT	CASSYVLAEGAFF
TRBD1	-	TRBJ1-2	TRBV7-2	TGTGCCAGCAGCTTAGGGACAGGGGATGGCTACACCTTC	CASSLGTGDGYTF
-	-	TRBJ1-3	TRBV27	TGTGCCAGCAGTTCGGCGGGGGAGGGAAACACCATATATTTT	CASSSAGEGNTIYF
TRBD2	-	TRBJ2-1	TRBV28	TGTGCCACAGAACTTTTAGTCGGACGGCAAGCGGGGGGGATCACCTACAATGAGCAGTTCTTC	CATELLVGRQAGGITYNEQFF
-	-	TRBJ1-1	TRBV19	TGTGCCACCCGCGGAACTGAAGCTTTCTTT	CATRGTEAFF
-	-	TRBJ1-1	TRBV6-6	TGTGCCAGCAGTCCACCAGGGAGGGGGACCACTGAAGCTTTCTTT	CASSPPGRGTTEAFF
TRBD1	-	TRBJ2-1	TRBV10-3	TGTGCCATCAGTGGCTGGACAGGTGGCTCCTACAATGAGCAGTTCTTC	CAISGWTGGSYNEQFF
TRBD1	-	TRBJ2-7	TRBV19	TGTGCCAGTAGCTTGATGGGACAGACCTCCTACGAGCAGTACTTC	CASSLMGQTSYEQYF
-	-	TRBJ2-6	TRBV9	TGTGCCAGCAGCGTTGATGGCCCTGGGGCCAACGTCCTGACTTTC	CASSVDGPGANVLTF
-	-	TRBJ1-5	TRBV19	TGTGCCAGTAGTATAGAGACAGGAGTCCGTGGTCAGCCCCAGCATTTT	CASSIETGVRGQPQHF
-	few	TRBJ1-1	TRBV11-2	TGTGCCAGCAGCTTAGCGCGGAGGGAAGCTTTCTTT	CASSLARREAFF
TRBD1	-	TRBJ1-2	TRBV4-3	TGCGCCAGCAGCCAAGACCTGGACAGGGGGCTGAGCGGCTACACCTTC	CASSQDLDRGLSGYTF